This entry features one T cell receptor beta chain sequence. Its antigen is as yet unknown. The sample comes from a study of lymphopenia after photon versus proton radiotherapy. Broader study findings: After the lymphocyte nadir, photon-treated repertoires showed oligoclonal expansion, especially of CD8+ Temra cells.

Data came from immunoSEQ multiplex PCR; TCRdb stores just in-frame clones and leaves some out. The sample has approximately 40,000 clones, 85% to 90% seen once. After removal of 10 bases from V and 4 bases from J, the junction contained 16 bases not matched to a gene. The CDR3 has 15 residues. From germline, CDR1 is MNHNS and CDR2 SASEGT. V and J are TRBV6-1 and TRBJ2-7; TRBD2 agrees at 7 bases. This sample comprised peripheral blood, obtained from a patient treated with proton-based radiotherapy. This receptor was taken from a woman in her seventies with pancreatic cancer. Some clones in this sample may be carry-over from other donors' samples. The CDR3 loop reads CATLSWSVAGYEQYF. The DNA for the CDR3 is TGTGCCACCCTTTCCTGGAGCGTAGCGGGTTACGAGCAGTACTTC.